These 24 T cell receptor beta chains were all obtained from the same sample, sequenced in a study of cytomegalovirus exposure and HLA in healthy donors. TCRdb keeps only in-frame clones here, not all; method: immunoSEQ multiplex PCR. The data contain a few hundred thousand clones, 70% to 90% of them singletons. Sample: PBMCs. All receptors come from a woman between 18 and 29 years old in good health and CMV-seronegative.

The chain is built from TRBV7-2 and TRBJ1-1; 12 bases are shared with TRBD1. The CDR3 covers 15 residues. Germline CDR1 SGHTA, CDR2 FQGNSA. The J segment lost 3 bases and the V segment lost 7 bases, leaving 6 bases of the junction unmatched. In nucleotides, the CDR3 is TGTGCCAGCACCCGGGACAGGGGGCAGGACACTGAAGCTTTCTTT. This gives the protein CASTRDRGQDTEAFF.

The chain is built from TRBV9 and TRBJ2-2, with TRBD2 matching 11 bases. V lost 2 bases and J lost 7; bases outside the gene matches: 1. Germline CDR1 reads SGDLS; CDR2 reads YYNGEE. This CDR3 region has 14 residues. In DNA form, the CDR3 reads TGTGCCAGCAGCGTGGGACTAGCGGACGGGGAGCTGTTTTTT. Translated, it gives CASSVGLADGELFF. The variable domain in full, completed from reference TRBV9 and TRBJ2-2, reads DSGVTQTPKHLITATGQRVTLRCSPRSGDLSVYWYQQSLDQGLQFLIQYYNGEERAKGNILERFSAQQFPDLHSELNLSSLELGDSALYFCASSVGLADGELFFGEGSRLTVL.

This chain links TRBV29-1 with TRBJ1-2, with D tentatively TRBD1 (5 bases). This CDR3 has 14 residues. Trimming left V 4 bases short and J 7 bases short, with 19 bases between. Germline values: CDR1 SQVTM, CDR2 ANQGSEA. CDR3: CSVAYTGETSGYTF. DNA of the CDR3: TGCAGCGTTGCGTATACAGGCGAAACCTCTGGCTACACCTTC.

A few counts support this clone. The chain combines TRBV28 with TRBJ2-3, with D possibly TRBD1 on 8 matching bases. The CDR3 is 17 residues long. In germline, CDR1 is MDHEN, CDR2 SYDVKM. Trimming left V 7 bases short and J 1 base short, with 21 bases between. The CDR3 sequence is CASTRGREFTGTDTQYF. The CDR3, as DNA: TGTGCCAGCACCAGGGGGCGGGAGTTCACGGGCACAGATACGCAGTATTTT.

The table lists this clone with a count of one. This chain links TRBV7-6 with TRBJ2-1, with 15 bases that match TRBD2. V shed 2 bases, J shed 6 bases, and the junction held 5 bases outside the gene matches. Germline CDR1 and CDR2: SGHVS and FNYEAQ. The CDR3 spans 17 residues. CDR3 sequence: CASSLTGLAGGINEQFF. Here the CDR3 DNA reads TGTGCCAGCAGCTTAACGGGACTAGCGGGAGGAATCAATGAGCAGTTCTTC.

The rearrangement joins TRBV4-2 to TRBJ2-1; 7 bases agree with TRBD2. V was pared by 0 bases and J by 4 bases, with 9 bases of the junction left unmatched. From germline, CDR1 is LGHNA and CDR2 YNFKEQ. This CDR3 has 17 amino acids. In nucleotides, the CDR3 is TGTGCCAGCAGCCAAGATTGGTATCGGGAGGCTTACAATGAGCAGTTCTTC. This encodes CASSQDWYREAYNEQFF.

The chain uses TRBV29-1 and TRBJ2-5; 9 bases fit TRBD2. This CDR3 comprises 14 residues. Trimming removed 3 bases from V and 1 base from J; junction bases left unmatched: 3. In germline, CDR1 is SQVTM, CDR2 ANQGSEA. CDR3: CSVEGREGQETQYF. The CDR3 DNA sequence: TGCAGCGTTGAGGGGCGGGAGGGCCAAGAGACCCAGTACTTC.

The rearrangement uses TRBV28 and TRBJ1-2; possible D gene TRBD1, 6 bases. Between the trimmed V and J ends, which lost 2 bases and 0 bases, there was a span of 10 bases. CDR1 is MDHEN and CDR2 is SYDVKM in the germline V gene. The CDR3 is 15 residues long. The chain's CDR3 is CASSLLDSPNYGYTF. CDR3 sequence (DNA): TGTGCCAGCAGTTTACTGGACAGCCCTAACTATGGCTACACCTTC.

This chain connects TRBV7-9 to TRBJ1-3; D not certain. V lost 5 bases to trimming and J lost 0 bases, with 14 bases between them. The CDR3 sequence is 16 residues long. Germline-derived CDR1 and CDR2 are SEHNR and FQNEAQ (reference sequence). The CDR3: CASSGPVRSSGNTIYF. The CDR3 nucleotides read TGTGCCAGCAGCGGCCCAGTCCGCAGCTCTGGAAACACCATATATTTT.

The rearrangement uses TRBV10-3 and TRBJ2-7; TRBD1 aligns across 8 bases. CDR1 is ENHRY, CDR2 SYGVKD, per germline. J lost 5 bases, V lost 10 bases, and 10 bases had no gene match. This CDR3 comprises 13 residues. In DNA form, the CDR3 reads TGTGCCACCTCCCTCGGACAGGGTGACGAGCAGTACTTC. Translating it yields CATSLGQGDEQYF.

The chain carries TRBV4-1 and TRBJ2-1; 13 bases agree with TRBD2. CDR3 length: 17 residues. Germline CDR1 MGHRA, CDR2 YSYEKL. V lost 2 bases and J lost 9; bases outside the gene matches: 10. The CDR3 nucleotides read TGCGCCAGCAGCCAACCCACTAGCGGGAGGGCCCGGAGTGAGCAGTTCTTC. Translation: CASSQPTSGRARSEQFF.

The chain combines TRBV5-1 with TRBJ2-1; possible D gene TRBD1, 5 bases. Trimming removed 5 bases from V and 4 bases from J, with 13 bases in between. Germline CDR1 is SGHRS and CDR2 is YFSETQ. The CDR3 covers 14 residues. The CDR3 DNA follows: TGCGCCAGCAGTAGGGGTCCCGGATACAATGAGCAGTTCTTC. It specifies CASSRGPGYNEQFF.

The genes are TRBV9 and TRBJ2-1, with D perhaps TRBD2 (6 bases). CDR1 is SGDLS, CDR2 YYNGEE, per germline. There are 13 residues in the CDR3. Trimming pared 0 bases from V and 9 bases from J, leaving 10 bases between. Here the CDR3 DNA reads TGTGCCAGCAGCGTAGGTGTGGGGGGTGAGCAGTTCTTC. Protein sequence: CASSVGVGGEQFF.

This clone was counted ten times or more. This chain joins TRBV6-1 and TRBJ2-1; weak D call: TRBD1 (6 bases). This CDR3 is 16 amino acids long. Germline CDR1 reads MNHNS; CDR2 reads SASEGT. V shed 1 base and J shed 10 bases, with 20 bases lying between them. CDR3 sequence reads: CASSEETGGGFGEQFF. The CDR3 DNA sequence: TGTGCCAGCAGTGAAGAGACAGGTGGTGGGTTCGGAGAGCAGTTCTTC.

The chain couples TRBV2 to TRBJ2-1; 7 bases are shared with TRBD2. Germline V gene sequence: CDR1 SNHLY, CDR2 FYNNEI. This CDR3 comprises 15 residues. Losses at the gene ends were 2 bases for V and 4 bases for J; bases not matched to a gene: 5. The CDR3 protein is CASSEREGLYNEQFF. Here the CDR3 DNA reads TGTGCCAGCAGTGAAAGGGAGGGCCTATACAATGAGCAGTTCTTC.

The CDR3 spells CASSPETREQFF. The CDR3 nucleotides read TGTGCCAGCAGCCCTGAAACTAGAGAGCAGTTCTTC. The chain is built from TRBV27 and TRBJ2-1; the D gene is possibly TRBD2 (5 bases). V gave up 6 bases and J gave up 10 bases, with 13 bases separating them. Germline lookup yields CDR1 MNHEY and CDR2 SMNVEV (reference sequence). There are 12 residues in the CDR3.

This chain uses TRBV5-1 with TRBJ1-1, with D uncertain. Germline CDR1 and CDR2: SGHRS and YFSETQ. Trimming pared 3 bases from V and 6 bases from J, leaving 6 bases between. The CDR3 loop spans 11 amino acids. For the CDR3, the DNA is TGCGCCAGCAGCTATCAGTCTGAAGCTTTCTTT. Translating it yields CASSYQSEAFF.

This chain joins TRBV18 and TRBJ1-2, with D uncertain. The ends were cut back, 3 bases at V and 4 bases at J, with 21 bases in the middle. The CDR3 runs to 17 residues. The V gene's germline CDR1 is KGHSH and CDR2 LQKENI. The DNA for the CDR3 is TGTGCCAGCTCACCCGGCTCAGGCGAGAAGATCCGCTATGGCTACACCTTC. The encoded protein is CASSPGSGEKIRYGYTF. Full variable domain (remainder filled in from reference TRBV18 and TRBJ1-2): NAGVMQNPRHLVRRRGQEARLRCSPMKGHSHVYWYRQLPEEGLKFMVYLQKENIIDESGMPKERFSAEFPKEGPSILRIQQVVRGDSAAYFCASSPGSGEKIRYGYTFGSGTRLTVV.

The chain joins TRBV5-1 to TRBJ2-5, with 7 bases that match TRBD1. This CDR3 has 16 amino acids. V gave up 0 bases and J gave up 4 bases; unmatched junction bases: 9. CDR1 is SGHRS, CDR2 YFSETQ, per germline. CDR3 coding DNA: TGCGCCAGCAGCTTGGTCAGTATTGGGACAGTAGAGACCCAGTACTTC. Translation: CASSLVSIGTVETQYF.

The chain carries TRBV28 and TRBJ2-2; D gene unclear. V shed 5 bases and J shed 0 bases, with 10 bases lying between them. The CDR3 contains 15 residues. In germline, CDR1 is MDHEN, CDR2 SYDVKM. The CDR3 loop reads CASSRRFSNTGELFF. As DNA, the CDR3 is TGTGCCAGCAGTCGGAGATTCTCGAACACCGGGGAGCTGTTTTTT.

This sequence joins TRBV9 and TRBJ2-2; 9 nucleotides agree with TRBD2. The J segment lost 5 bases and the V segment lost 3 bases, leaving 5 bases of the junction unmatched. The CDR3 extends over 15 amino acids. From germline, CDR1 is SGDLS and CDR2 YYNGEE. DNA for the CDR3: TGTGCCAGCAGCGCCTGGACTAGCGTAACCGGGGAGCTGTTTTTT. Its translation: CASSAWTSVTGELFF. Supplemented by reference TRBV9 and TRBJ2-2, the full variable domain reads DSGVTQTPKHLITATGQRVTLRCSPRSGDLSVYWYQQSLDQGLQFLIQYYNGEERAKGNILERFSAQQFPDLHSELNLSSLELGDSALYFCASSAWTSVTGELFFGEGSRLTVL.

This chain links TRBV4-1 with TRBJ1-1, with 7 bases identical to TRBD1. Trimming at V came to 5 bases and at J to 7 bases, leaving 13 bases not matched to a gene. The CDR3 is 15 amino acids. CDR1 MGHRA and CDR2 YSYEKL come from the germline V gene. In DNA form, the CDR3 reads TGCGCCAGCAGCTTCGTAGGACAGGAGCACCGTGAAGCTTTCTTT. This gives the protein CASSFVGQEHREAFF.

The V and J genes are TRBV27 and TRBJ2-7; 13 bases match TRBD2. Unmatched junction bases numbered 12, after V lost 5 bases and J lost 5 bases. The germline V gene encodes CDR1 MNHEY and CDR2 SMNVEV (reference sequence). This CDR3 is built from 17 residues. CDR3 sequence (DNA): TGTGCCAGCAGTATACTACTAGCGGGAGGGCCCAAGGACGAGCAGTACTTC. Translating gives CASSILLAGGPKDEQYF.

The gene calls are TRBV27 and TRBJ2-7; 15 bases are a match to TRBD2. This CDR3 has 16 residues. J was trimmed by 9 bases and V by 5 bases; bases with no gene match: 11. CDR1 MNHEY and CDR2 SMNVEV come from the germline V gene (reference sequence). Here the CDR3 reads CASSNIRTSGRAAQYF. The CDR3 coding sequence is TGTGCCAGCAGTAACATTCGGACTAGCGGGAGGGCCGCGCAGTACTTC.